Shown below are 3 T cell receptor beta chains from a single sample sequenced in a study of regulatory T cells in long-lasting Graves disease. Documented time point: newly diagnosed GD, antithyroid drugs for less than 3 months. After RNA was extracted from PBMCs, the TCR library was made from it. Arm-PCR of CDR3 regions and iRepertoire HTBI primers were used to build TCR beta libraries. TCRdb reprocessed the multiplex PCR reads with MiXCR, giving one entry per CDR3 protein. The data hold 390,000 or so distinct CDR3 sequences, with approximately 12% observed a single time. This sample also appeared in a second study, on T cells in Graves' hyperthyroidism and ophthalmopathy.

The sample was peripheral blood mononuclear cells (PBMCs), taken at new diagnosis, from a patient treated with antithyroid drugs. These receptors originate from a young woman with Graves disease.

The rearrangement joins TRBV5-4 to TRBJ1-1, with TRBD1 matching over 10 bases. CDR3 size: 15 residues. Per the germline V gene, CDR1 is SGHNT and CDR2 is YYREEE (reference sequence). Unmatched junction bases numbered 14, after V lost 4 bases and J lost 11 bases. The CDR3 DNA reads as TGTGCCAGCAGCCGAAATAATGACAGGGGGCGGGAGGCTTTCTTT. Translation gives CASSRNNDRGREAFF.

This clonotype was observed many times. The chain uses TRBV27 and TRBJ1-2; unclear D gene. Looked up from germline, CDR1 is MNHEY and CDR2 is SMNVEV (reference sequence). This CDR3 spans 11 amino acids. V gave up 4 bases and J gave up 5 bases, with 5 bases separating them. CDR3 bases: TGTGCCAGCAGTTCCGGGTATGGCTACACCTTC. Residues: CASSSGYGYTF.

In nucleotides, the CDR3 is TGCGCCAGCAGCCCGGGACCCGGAGGGTCACCCCTCCACTTT. It encodes CASSPGPGGSPLHF. The rearrangement links TRBV5-1 to TRBJ1-6, with TRBD1 as a possible D gene (5 bases). Deletions cut 4 bases from V and 10 bases from J, with 15 bases between. CDR3 size: 14 residues. The germline gives CDR1 SGHRS, CDR2 YFSETQ.